This entry lists 8 T cell receptor beta chains sequenced from one sample in a study of blood T cell repertoires in COVID-19. TCRdb's copy holds only in-frame clones and misses some; the assay was immunoSEQ multiplex PCR. The sample includes approximately 99,000 clones, less than 75% of them seen just once. Sequencing was done on a sample of peripheral blood. The receptors stem from a woman aged 40 to 49 with acute or convalescent COVID-19.

V and J are TRBV4-1 and TRBJ2-1, with 12 bases fitting TRBD2. CDR1 is MGHRA and CDR2 is YSYEKL in the germline V gene. J lost 6 bases, V lost 4 bases, and 4 bases had no gene match. The CDR3 totals 15 residues. The CDR3 bases are TGCGCCAGCAGCCCGACTAGCGGGGGAGGCAATGAGCAGTTCTTC. Protein: CASSPTSGGGNEQFF.

The chain is built from TRBV14 and TRBJ2-1; 8 nucleotides align to TRBD1. In germline, CDR1 is SGHDN, CDR2 FVKESK. Germline trimming cut 1 base from V and 13 bases from J; bases unmatched to any gene: 6. The CDR3 runs to 13 residues. CDR3 sequence: CASSQVQGAPQFF. CDR3 DNA sequence: TGTGCCAGCAGCCAAGTTCAGGGGGCCCCCCAGTTCTTC.

The chain recombines TRBV7-9 with TRBJ1-2; 7 positions agree with TRBD1. Looked up from germline, CDR1 is SEHNR and CDR2 is FQNEAQ (reference sequence). The CDR3 runs to 13 residues. V gave up 5 bases and J gave up 3 bases; unmatched junction bases: 3. The CDR3: CASSRTGDYGYTF. The CDR3 DNA reads as TGTGCCAGCAGCCGGACAGGAGACTATGGCTACACCTTC. The whole variable domain, filled in from reference TRBV7-9 and TRBJ1-2, reads DTGVSQNPRHKITKRGQNVTFRCDPISEHNRLYWYRQTLGQGPEFLTYFQNEAQLEKSRLLSDRFSAERPKGSFSTLEIQRTEQGDSAMYLCASSRTGDYGYTFGSGTRLTVV.

The J gene is TRBJ2-1, the V gene TRBV5-1; 12 bases line up with TRBD2. In germline, CDR1 is SGHRS, CDR2 YFSETQ. V shed 4 bases and J 8 bases; nucleotides not matched to a gene: 4. CDR3 length: 14 amino acids. DNA for the CDR3: TGCGCCAGCAGCCCCCGGACTAGCGGGGATGAGCAGTTCTTC. Translated: CASSPRTSGDEQFF.

The chain links TRBV7-2 to TRBJ1-1, with a weak D call TRBD1 (5 bases). V was cut by 4 bases and J by 1 base, with 7 bases left in between. This CDR3 is built from 13 residues. CDR1 SGHTA and CDR2 FQGNSA come from the germline V gene. CDR3 nucleotides: TGTGCCAGCAGCTGGACAAGGAACACTGAAGCTTTCTTT. Its protein product is CASSWTRNTEAFF.

V usage is TRBV5-1 and J usage is TRBJ2-3; TRBD2 agrees at 10 bases. Trimming removed 4 bases from V and 4 bases from J; junction bases left unmatched: 6. The germline V gene has CDR1 SGHRS and CDR2 YFSETQ. This CDR3 spans 15 amino acids. The CDR3 region is CASSRSGGDADTQYF. For the CDR3, the DNA is TGCGCCAGCAGCCGCAGCGGGGGGGACGCAGATACGCAGTATTTT.

This sequence joins TRBV20-1 and TRBJ2-1, with 10 bases lining up with TRBD2. The germline V gene has CDR1 DFQATT and CDR2 SNEGSKA (reference sequence). V was clipped by 3 bases and J by 3 bases; unmatched bases: 5. The CDR3 consists of 15 residues. CDR3 region: CSASLGLAVYNEQFF. CDR3 in DNA: TGCAGTGCTAGTCTCGGACTAGCGGTCTACAATGAGCAGTTCTTC.

The chain combines TRBV4-1 with TRBJ1-5; TRBD1 agrees at 9 bases. V gave up 4 bases and J gave up 0 bases; unmatched junction bases: 13. Germline CDR1 MGHRA, CDR2 YSYEKL. The CDR3 is made up of 19 amino acids. CDR3 in amino acids: CASSPKSGQGIHSNQPQHF. The CDR3 region has the DNA TGCGCCAGCAGCCCAAAATCGGGACAGGGAATCCATAGCAATCAGCCCCAGCATTTT.